Detailed here is one TCR beta chain. Antigen unknown. This sample was taken from a study of shared clonotypes between healthy human individuals. General study findings and limits: The naive CD4 repertoires of a handful of donors were compared, and roughly 5.1% of clonotypes were shared. Richness estimates generally favored naive over memory subsets.

An approximately 220 ng quantity of DNA, 30,000 to 35,000 T cell genomes, went into the sorted-subset replicate PCRs. Repertoires were generated with immunoSEQ multiplex PCR, while TCRdb's copy carries only in-frame clones and drops some. The repertoire holds about 2.4 million clones, roughly nine tenths seen once, with around 0.15% in the top ten. Splitting the CD4+ cells yielded a CD45RA+ naive subset and a CD45RA-negative memory subset. Germline V gives CDR1 SGHRS, CDR2 YFSETQ. The CDR3 totals 14 residues. The V end was cut by 6 bases, the J end by 1 base, with 14 bases between. The sequenced sample consisted of naive CD4+ T cells sorted from blood. Subset noted: CD45RA+ positively selected. This sequence was found in a man younger than 35 in good health. This rearrangement joins TRBV5-1 to TRBJ2-7; TRBD1 is a possible D gene (5 bases). The DNA of the CDR3 is TGCGCCAGCAACCCCTCTAGGGGTTCCTACGAGCAGTACTTC. It is translated as CASNPSRGSYEQYF. The full variable domain, its missing parts supplied by reference TRBV5-1 and TRBJ2-7, is KAGVTQTPRYLIKTRGQQVTLSCSPISGHRSVSWYQQTPGQGLQFLFEYFSETQRNKGNFPGRFSGRQFSNSRSEMNVSTLELGDSALYLCASNPSRGSYEQYFGPGTRLTVT.